This TCR beta chain emerged from a study of cytomegalovirus exposure and HLA in healthy donors. The PCR had 60 Vbeta and 13 Jbeta primers. Only in-frame clones appear in the TCRdb table, and some are missing; sequencing was by immunoSEQ multiplex PCR. This repertoire includes 190,000 or so clones. The CDR3 has 13 residues. Germline assignment: CDR1 GTSNPN and CDR2 SVGIG (reference sequence). Trimming left V 7 bases short and J 7 bases short, with 14 bases between. The clonotype originates from a boy younger than 18 in good health and CMV-seronegative. The chain couples TRBV30 to TRBJ1-6; D perhaps matches TRBD1 (6 bases). Sequenced sample: PBMCs. This chain's CDR3 is CALQGIGNSPLHF. The CDR3 nucleotides read TGTGCCTTGCAGGGGATAGGGAATTCACCCCTCCACTTT.